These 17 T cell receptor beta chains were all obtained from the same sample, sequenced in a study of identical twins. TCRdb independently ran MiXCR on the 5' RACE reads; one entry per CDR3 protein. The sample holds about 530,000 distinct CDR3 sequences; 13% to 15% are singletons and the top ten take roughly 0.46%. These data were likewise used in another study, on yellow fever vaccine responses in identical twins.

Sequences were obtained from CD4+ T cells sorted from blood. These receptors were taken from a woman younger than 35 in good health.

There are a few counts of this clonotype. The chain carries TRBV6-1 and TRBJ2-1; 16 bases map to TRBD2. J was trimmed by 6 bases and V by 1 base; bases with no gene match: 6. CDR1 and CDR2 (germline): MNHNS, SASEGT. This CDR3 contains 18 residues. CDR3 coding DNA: TGTGCCAGCAGTGAAGTCCCGGGACTAGCGGGGGGGGTCAATGAGCAGTTCTTC. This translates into CASSEVPGLAGGVNEQFF.

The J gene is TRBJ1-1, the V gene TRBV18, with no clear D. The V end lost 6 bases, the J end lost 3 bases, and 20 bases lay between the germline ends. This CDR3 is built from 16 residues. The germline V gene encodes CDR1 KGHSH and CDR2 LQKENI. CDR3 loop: CASSRRAALQDTEAFF. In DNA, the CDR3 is TGTGCCAGCTCTCGTAGGGCTGCTCTCCAGGACACTGAAGCTTTCTTT. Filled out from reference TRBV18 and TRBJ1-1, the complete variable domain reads NAGVMQNPRHLVRRRGQEARLRCSPMKGHSHVYWYRQLPEEGLKFMVYLQKENIIDESGMPKERFSAEFPKEGPSILRIQQVVRGDSAAYFCASSRRAALQDTEAFFGQGTRLTVV.

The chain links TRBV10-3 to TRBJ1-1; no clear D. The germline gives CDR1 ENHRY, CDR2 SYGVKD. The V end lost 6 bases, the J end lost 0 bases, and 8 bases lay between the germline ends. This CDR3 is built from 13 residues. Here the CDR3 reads CAIRPGLNTEAFF. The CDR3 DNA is TGTGCCATCAGACCGGGCTTGAACACTGAAGCTTTCTTT.

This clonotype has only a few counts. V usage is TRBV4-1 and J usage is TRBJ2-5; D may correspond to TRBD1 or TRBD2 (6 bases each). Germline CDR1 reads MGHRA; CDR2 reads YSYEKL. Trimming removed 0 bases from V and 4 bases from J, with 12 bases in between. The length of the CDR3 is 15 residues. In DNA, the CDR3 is TGCGCCAGCAGCCAAGATAGGGGGGACGGAGAGACCCAGTACTTC. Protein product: CASSQDRGDGETQYF.

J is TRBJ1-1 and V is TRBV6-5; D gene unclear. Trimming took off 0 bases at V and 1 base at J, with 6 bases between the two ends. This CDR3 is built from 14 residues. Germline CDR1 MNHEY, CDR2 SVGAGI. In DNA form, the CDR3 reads TGTGCCAGCAGTTACTCAGCCGGGAACACTGAAGCTTTCTTT. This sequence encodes CASSYSAGNTEAFF.

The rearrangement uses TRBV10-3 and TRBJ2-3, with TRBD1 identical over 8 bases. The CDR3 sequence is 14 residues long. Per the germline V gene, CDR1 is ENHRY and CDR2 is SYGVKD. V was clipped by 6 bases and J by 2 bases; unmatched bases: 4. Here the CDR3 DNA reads TGTGCCATCAGGGGGGACAGGTACACAGATACGCAGTATTTT. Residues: CAIRGDRYTDTQYF.

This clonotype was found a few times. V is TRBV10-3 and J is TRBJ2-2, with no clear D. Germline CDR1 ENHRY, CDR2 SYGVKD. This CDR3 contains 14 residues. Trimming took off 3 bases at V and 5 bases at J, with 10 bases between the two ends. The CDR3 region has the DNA TGTGCCATCAGTGACGGTTGGGATACCGGGGAGCTGTTTTTT. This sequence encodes CAISDGWDTGELFF.

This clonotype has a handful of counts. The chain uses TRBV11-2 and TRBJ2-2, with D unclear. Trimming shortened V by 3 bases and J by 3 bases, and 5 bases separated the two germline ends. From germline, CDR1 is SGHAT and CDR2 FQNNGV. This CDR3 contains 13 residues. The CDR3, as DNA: TGTGCCAGCAGCTTGACCTACACCGGGGAGCTGTTTTTT. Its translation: CASSLTYTGELFF. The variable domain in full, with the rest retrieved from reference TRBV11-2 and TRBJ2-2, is EAGVAQSPRYKIIEKRQSVAFWCNPISGHATLYWYQQILGQGPKLLIQFQNNGVVDDSQLPKDRFSAERLKGVDSTLKIQPAKLEDSAVYLCASSLTYTGELFFGEGSRLTVL.

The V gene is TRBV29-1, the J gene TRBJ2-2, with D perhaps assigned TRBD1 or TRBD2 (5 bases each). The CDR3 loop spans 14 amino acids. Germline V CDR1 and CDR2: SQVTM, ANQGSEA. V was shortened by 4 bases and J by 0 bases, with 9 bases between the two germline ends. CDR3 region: CSVGGIPNTGELFF. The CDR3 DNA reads TGCAGCGTTGGGGGGATTCCGAACACCGGGGAGCTGTTTTTT.

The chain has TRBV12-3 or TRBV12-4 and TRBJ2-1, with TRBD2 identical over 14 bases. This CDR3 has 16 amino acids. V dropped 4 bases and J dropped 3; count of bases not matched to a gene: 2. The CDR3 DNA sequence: TGTGCCAGCAGTTGGACTAGCGGGGGGTTCTACAATGAGCAGTTCTTC. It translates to CASSWTSGGFYNEQFF.

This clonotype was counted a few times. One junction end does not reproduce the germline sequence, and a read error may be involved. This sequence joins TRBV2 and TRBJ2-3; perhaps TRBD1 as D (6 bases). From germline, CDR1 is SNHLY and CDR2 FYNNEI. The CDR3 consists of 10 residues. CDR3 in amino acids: CASSDRQVDF. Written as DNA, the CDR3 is TGTGCCAGCAGTGATAGACAGGTGGATTTT.

The DNA of the CDR3 is TGTGCCAGCAGTAGGACAGTACTCTCCTACGAGCAGTACTTC. Amino acid sequence: CASSRTVLSYEQYF. V gene TRBV12-3 or TRBV12-4 combines with J gene TRBJ2-7; perhaps TRBD1 as D (6 bases). The V gene lost 5 bases and the J gene lost 0 bases, with 11 bases spanning the gap. The CDR3 totals 14 residues.

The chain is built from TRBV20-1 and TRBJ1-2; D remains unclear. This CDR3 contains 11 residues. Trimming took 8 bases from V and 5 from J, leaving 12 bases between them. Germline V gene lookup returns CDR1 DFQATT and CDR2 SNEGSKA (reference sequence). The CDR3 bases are TGCAGTTCAGGACGGAAATATGGCTACACCTTC. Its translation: CSSGRKYGYTF.

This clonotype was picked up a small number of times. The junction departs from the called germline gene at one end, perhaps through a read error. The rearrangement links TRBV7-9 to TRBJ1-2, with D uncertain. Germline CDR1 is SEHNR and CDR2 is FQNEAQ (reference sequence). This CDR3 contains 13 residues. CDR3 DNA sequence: TGTGCCAGCAGCTTACCGATCCAGGACGCAAGCTTCTTC. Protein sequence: CASSLPIQDASFF.

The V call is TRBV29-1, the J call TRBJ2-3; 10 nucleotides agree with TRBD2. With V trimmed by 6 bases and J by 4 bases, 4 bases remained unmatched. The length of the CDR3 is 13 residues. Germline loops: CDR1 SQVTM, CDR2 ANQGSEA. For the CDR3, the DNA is TGCAGCGTGCAGCGGGGGGGCGCAGATACGCAGTATTTT. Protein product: CSVQRGGADTQYF.

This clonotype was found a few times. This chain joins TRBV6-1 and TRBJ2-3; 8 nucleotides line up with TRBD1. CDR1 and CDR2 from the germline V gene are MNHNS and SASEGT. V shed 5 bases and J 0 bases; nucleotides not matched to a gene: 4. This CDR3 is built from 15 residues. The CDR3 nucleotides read TGTGCCAGCAGTCGACAGGGGCTTAGCACAGATACGCAGTATTTT. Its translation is CASSRQGLSTDTQYF.

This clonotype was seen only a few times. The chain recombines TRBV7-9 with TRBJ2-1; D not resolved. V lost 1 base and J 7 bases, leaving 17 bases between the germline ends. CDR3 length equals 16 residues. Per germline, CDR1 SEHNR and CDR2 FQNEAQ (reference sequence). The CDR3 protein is CASSLERTLVGNEQFF. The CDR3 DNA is TGTGCCAGCAGCTTAGAACGGACCCTGGTTGGGAATGAGCAGTTCTTC.